The sequence of this TCR beta chain was determined in a study of tumor-infiltrating lymphocytes in primary liver carcinoma. Regarding the study as a whole: Tumor specimens were characterized by a significantly higher top-250-clone fraction than blood (p = 0.039). Tumor-adjacent and tumor-blood pairs shared a smaller degree of overlap than tumor region pairs.

Scientists recovered RNA and DNA together from around 20-30 mg of unsorted bulk tissue. HBV chronically infected the treatment-naive patients. Every tumor was sampled at five separate regions. The CDR3 has 15 residues. Per germline, CDR1 MGHRA and CDR2 YSYEKL. Regarding this clonotype: No antigen is known for it. The junction differs from germline at one of its ends, possibly a read error.

Production of TCR beta cDNA used around 0.45 ug total RNA together with a constant-region primer. A slightly modified ARM-PCR protocol with three nested multiplex PCR rounds produced these TCR beta libraries. Amplification in the first two PCR rounds was performed using TRBV1-TRBV30 forward primers and a C-beta reverse primer for roughly 9 cycles each. A single record per CDR3 protein comes from TCRdb applying MiXCR to the multiplex PCR reads. Altogether about 20,000 distinct CDR3 sequences are present, 80% being singletons, with the ten largest covering about a third. Sequenced material: liver tumor tissue from sampling region 2. The subset here: tumor region T2, inferior pole. This clonotype originated in a woman in her thirties with primary liver carcinoma and hepatitis B virus infection. V is TRBV4-1 and J is TRBJ2-2, with TRBD2 identical over 9 bases. The CDR3 reads CASSLAGDVTGELLF. In DNA form, the CDR3 reads TGCGCCAGCAGCCTAGCGGGAGATGTCACCGGGGAGCTGTTATTT.